This TCR beta chain was found in a study of vaccination effects on CD4 cells after COVID-19. On the study more broadly: Two convalescent donors provided samples 16 days and one week before vaccination.

CDR1 is SGHRS, CDR2 YFSETQ, per germline. This CDR3 has 17 residues. V lost 0 bases and J lost 4, with 18 bases in between. The method was immunoSEQ multiplex PCR; TCRdb's version includes in-frame clones alone and lacks a portion of them. The sample lists 20,000 to 25,000 clones, 74% seen once, with roughly two fifths in the top ten. Study conclusions and caveats: Clonal contraction was marked in infection- and vaccine-induced clones late after vaccination.

Antigen-specific CD4+ T cells were expanded with viral peptide pools in the ViraFEST assay before sequencing. Following 10 days of culture, CD4+ T cells were isolated. PCR showed that the person got SARS-CoV-2 infection at some point between March and December 2020. Cultures had half their medium replaced with IL-2 medium on days 3 and 7. Note on this clone: Its antigen is currently unknown.

The V call is TRBV5-1, the J call TRBJ2-3, with D maybe TRBD1 (6 bases). This material consisted of CD4+ T cells from PBMCs cultured with a peptide pool, taken before COVID-19 vaccination. The TCR sequence derives from a human donor who had a prior SARS-CoV-2 infection. This chain's CDR3 is CASSLGGTPDASDTQYF. The CDR3 DNA is TGCGCCAGCAGCTTGGGAGGGACACCCGACGCATCAGATACGCAGTATTTT.